This section outlines one TCR beta chain sequence together with its context. Its antigen is not known. No infections or other immune events were documented during collection. Germline V gives CDR1 SGHRS, CDR2 YFSETQ. The CDR3 has 17 amino acids. V lost 0 bases and J 5 bases, leaving 20 bases between the germline ends. These data come from a study of identifying expanded T cells in peripheral blood. Study-level results: Clone count variance between roughly 2-week samples rose with total template count. Technical replicates showed about 1.1 changed clones; roughly two weeks approximately 16; four weeks 19.

TCRdb's copy holds only in-frame clones and misses some; the assay was immunoSEQ multiplex PCR. The sample lists 90,000 to 110,000 clones; about 88% were seen once. The source material was blood. The chain carries TRBV5-1 and TRBJ2-5; weak D call: TRBD1 (6 bases). This receptor was taken from a person aged 18 to 70 in good health. As DNA, the CDR3 is TGCGCCAGCAGCTTGGGGCAGGGGCTAGCTCTGGAGGAGACCCAGTACTTC. It codes for CASSLGQGLALEETQYF.